The entry that follows covers one T cell receptor (beta chain) sequence. The sample originates from a study of blood T cell repertoires in COVID-19. Study-level information: The origin of the acute and convalescent COVID-19 samples was the United States, Italy and Spain.

The protocol was immunoSEQ multiplex PCR, while the TCRdb copy is restricted to in-frame clones and leaves out a portion. The sample includes fewer than 350,000 clones, roughly nine tenths of them seen just once. CDR1 and CDR2 from the germline V gene are SEHNR and FQNEAQ (reference sequence). This CDR3 comprises 17 residues. Trimming removed 2 bases at V and 5 bases at J, with 22 bases between. This chain joins TRBV7-9 and TRBJ2-7, with D maybe TRBD1 (5 bases). Sequenced sample: peripheral blood. The sequence came from a woman between 25 and 40 years old with COVID-19, enrolled during active disease. The CDR3 reads CASSLHDRPRPRNEQYF. CDR3 coding DNA: TGTGCCAGCAGCTTACATGACAGACCCCGTCCGAGGAACGAGCAGTACTTC. Based on the CDR3 plus reference TRBV7-9 and TRBJ2-7, the full variable domain is DTGVSQNPRHKITKRGQNVTFRCDPISEHNRLYWYRQTLGQGPEFLTYFQNEAQLEKSRLLSDRFSAERPKGSFSTLEIQRTEQGDSAMYLCASSLHDRPRPRNEQYFGPGTRLTVT.